These 3 T cell receptor beta chains originate from one sample sequenced in a study of cytomegalovirus exposure and HLA in healthy donors. 60 Vbeta and 13 Jbeta primers were used in PCR. Method: immunoSEQ multiplex PCR; TCRdb's copy keeps in-frame clones and lacks some. The repertoire holds fewer than 200,000 clones, with around 77% as singletons. Sample: PBMCs. The receptor source for this set is a man aged 55-75 years in good health and CMV-seronegative.

V gene TRBV21-1 combines with J gene TRBJ1-5; the DNA was not compared with TRBD1, the D call given in the table. TRBV21-1 is described as a pseudogene. CDR3 length: 16 residues. CDR3 residues: CASSIQGAIGNQPQHF. CDR3 in DNA: TGTGCCAGCAGCATACAGGGGGCGATCGGCAATCAGCCCCAGCATTTT.

The chain links TRBV12-5 to TRBJ1-5; 10 bases line up with TRBD1. Germline trimming cut 3 bases from V and 5 bases from J; bases unmatched to any gene: 10. Germline V gene sequence: CDR1 LGHNT, CDR2 FRNRAP. The CDR3 has 17 amino acids. This chain's CDR3 is CASGFRSLGTGDQPQHF. The CDR3 DNA reads as TGTGCTAGTGGTTTCAGGTCACTCGGGACAGGGGATCAGCCCCAGCATTTT.

CDR3: CASSSQQGISTGELFF. The CDR3 nucleotides are TGTGCCAGCAGCTCCCAACAGGGAATAAGCACCGGGGAGCTGTTTTTT. V usage is TRBV7-6 and J usage is TRBJ2-2; tentative D call: TRBD1 (6 bases). The CDR3 is 16 amino acids. Deletions cut 4 bases from V and 4 bases from J, with 16 bases between. CDR1 is SGHVS and CDR2 is FNYEAQ in the germline V gene.